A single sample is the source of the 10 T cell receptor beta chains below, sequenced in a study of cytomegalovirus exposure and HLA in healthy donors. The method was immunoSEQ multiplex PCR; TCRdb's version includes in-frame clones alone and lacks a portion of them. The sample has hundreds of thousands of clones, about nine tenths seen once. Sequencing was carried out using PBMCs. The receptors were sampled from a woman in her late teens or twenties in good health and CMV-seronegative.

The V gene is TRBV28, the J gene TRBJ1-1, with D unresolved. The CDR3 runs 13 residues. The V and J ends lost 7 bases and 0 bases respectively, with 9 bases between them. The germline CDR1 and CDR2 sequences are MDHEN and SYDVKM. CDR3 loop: CASNDNLNTEAFF. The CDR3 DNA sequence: TGTGCCAGCAATGACAACTTGAACACTGAAGCTTTCTTT.

This chain's CDR3 is CASSSTGEQETQYF. For the CDR3, the DNA is TGCGCCAGCAGCTCGACAGGAGAACAAGAGACCCAGTACTTC. V and J are TRBV5-1 and TRBJ2-5, with D tentatively TRBD1 (6 bases). V dropped 3 bases and J dropped 2 bases, with 11 bases sitting between them. Germline V gene sequence: CDR1 SGHRS, CDR2 YFSETQ. This CDR3 is built from 14 residues. Drawing the rest from reference TRBV5-1 and TRBJ2-5, the complete variable domain is KAGVTQTPRYLIKTRGQQVTLSCSPISGHRSVSWYQQTPGQGLQFLFEYFSETQRNKGNFPGRFSGRQFSNSRSEMNVSTLELGDSALYLCASSSTGEQETQYFGPGTRLLVL.

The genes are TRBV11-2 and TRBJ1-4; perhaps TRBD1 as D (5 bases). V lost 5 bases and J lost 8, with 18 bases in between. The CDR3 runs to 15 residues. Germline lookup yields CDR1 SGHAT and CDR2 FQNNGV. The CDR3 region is CASSLAGRAFEKLFF. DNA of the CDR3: TGTGCCAGCAGCCTCGCCGGCAGGGCCTTCGAAAAACTGTTTTTT.

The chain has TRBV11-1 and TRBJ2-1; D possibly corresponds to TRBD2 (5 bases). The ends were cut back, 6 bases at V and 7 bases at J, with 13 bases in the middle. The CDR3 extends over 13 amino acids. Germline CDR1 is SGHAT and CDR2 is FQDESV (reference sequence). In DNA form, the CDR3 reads TGTGCCAGCAGGAGACGGGGTGGGAATGAGCAGTTCTTC. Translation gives CASRRRGGNEQFF.

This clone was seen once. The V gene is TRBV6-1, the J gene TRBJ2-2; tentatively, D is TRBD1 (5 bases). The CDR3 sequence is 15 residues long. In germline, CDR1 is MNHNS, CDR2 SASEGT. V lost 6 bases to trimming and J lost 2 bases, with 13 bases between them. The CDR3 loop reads CASSRWGFNTGELFF. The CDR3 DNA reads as TGTGCCAGCAGCCGATGGGGCTTTAACACCGGGGAGCTGTTTTTT.

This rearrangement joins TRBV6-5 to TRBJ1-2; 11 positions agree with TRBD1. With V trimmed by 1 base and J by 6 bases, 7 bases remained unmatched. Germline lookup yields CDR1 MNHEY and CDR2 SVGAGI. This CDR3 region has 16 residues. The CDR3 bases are TGTGCCAGCAGTTACTGGACAGGGGGCTGGAAGGATGGCTACACCTTC. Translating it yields CASSYWTGGWKDGYTF.

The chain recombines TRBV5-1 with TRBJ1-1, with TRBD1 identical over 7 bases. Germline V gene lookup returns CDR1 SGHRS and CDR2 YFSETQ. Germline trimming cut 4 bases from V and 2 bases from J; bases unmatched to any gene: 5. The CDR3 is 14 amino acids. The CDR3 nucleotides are TGCGCCAGCAGCGGGGGACAGCCAAACACTGAAGCTTTCTTT. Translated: CASSGGQPNTEAFF. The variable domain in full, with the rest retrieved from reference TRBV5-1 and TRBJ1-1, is KAGVTQTPRYLIKTRGQQVTLSCSPISGHRSVSWYQQTPGQGLQFLFEYFSETQRNKGNFPGRFSGRQFSNSRSEMNVSTLELGDSALYLCASSGGQPNTEAFFGQGTRLTVV.

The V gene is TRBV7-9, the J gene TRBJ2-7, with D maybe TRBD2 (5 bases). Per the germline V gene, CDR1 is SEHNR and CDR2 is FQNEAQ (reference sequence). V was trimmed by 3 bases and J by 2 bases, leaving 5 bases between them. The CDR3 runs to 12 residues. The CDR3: CASSFGAYEQYF. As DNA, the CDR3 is TGTGCCAGCAGCTTCGGGGCCTACGAGCAGTACTTC.

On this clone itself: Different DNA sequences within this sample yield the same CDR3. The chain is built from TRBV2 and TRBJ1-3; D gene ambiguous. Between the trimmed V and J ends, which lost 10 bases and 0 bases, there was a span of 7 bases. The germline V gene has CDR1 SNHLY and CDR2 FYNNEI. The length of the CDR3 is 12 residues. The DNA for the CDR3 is TGTGCCATCCCTAGCTCTGGAAACACCATATATTTT. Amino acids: CAIPSSGNTIYF. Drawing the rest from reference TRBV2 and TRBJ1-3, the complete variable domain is EPEVTQTPSHQVTQMGQEVILRCVPISNHLYFYWYRQILGQKVEFLVSFYNNEISEKSEIFDDQFSVERPDGSNFTLKIRSTKLEDSAMYFCAIPSSGNTIYFGEGSWLTVV.

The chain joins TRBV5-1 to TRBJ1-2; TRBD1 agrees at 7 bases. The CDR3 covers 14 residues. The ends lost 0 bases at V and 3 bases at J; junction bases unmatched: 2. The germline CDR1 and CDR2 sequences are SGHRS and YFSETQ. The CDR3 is CASSLGQGDYGYTF. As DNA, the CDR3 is TGCGCCAGCAGCTTGGGGCAGGGGGACTATGGCTACACCTTC.